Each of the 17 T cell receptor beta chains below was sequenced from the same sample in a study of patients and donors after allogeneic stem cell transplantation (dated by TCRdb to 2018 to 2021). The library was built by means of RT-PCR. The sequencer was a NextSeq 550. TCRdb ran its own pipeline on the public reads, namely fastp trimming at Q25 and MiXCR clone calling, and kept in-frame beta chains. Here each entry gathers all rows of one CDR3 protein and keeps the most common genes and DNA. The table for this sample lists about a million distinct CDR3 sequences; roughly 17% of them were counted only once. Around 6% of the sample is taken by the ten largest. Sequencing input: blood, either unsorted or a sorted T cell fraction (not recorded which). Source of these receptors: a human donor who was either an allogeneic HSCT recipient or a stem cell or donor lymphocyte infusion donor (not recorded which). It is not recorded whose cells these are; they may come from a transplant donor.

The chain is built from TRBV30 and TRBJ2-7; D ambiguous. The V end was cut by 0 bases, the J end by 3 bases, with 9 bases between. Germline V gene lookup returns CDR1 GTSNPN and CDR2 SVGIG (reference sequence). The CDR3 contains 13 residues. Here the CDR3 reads CAWSVHPLYEQYF. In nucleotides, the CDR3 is TGTGCCTGGAGTGTCCATCCCCTCTACGAGCAGTACTTC.

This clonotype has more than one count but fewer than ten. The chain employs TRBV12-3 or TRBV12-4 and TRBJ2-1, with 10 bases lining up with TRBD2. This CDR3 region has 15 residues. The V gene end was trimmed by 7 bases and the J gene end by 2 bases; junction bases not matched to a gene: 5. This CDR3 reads CASTLAGEPYNEQFF. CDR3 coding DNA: TGTGCCAGCACCCTAGCGGGAGAACCCTACAATGAGCAGTTCTTC.

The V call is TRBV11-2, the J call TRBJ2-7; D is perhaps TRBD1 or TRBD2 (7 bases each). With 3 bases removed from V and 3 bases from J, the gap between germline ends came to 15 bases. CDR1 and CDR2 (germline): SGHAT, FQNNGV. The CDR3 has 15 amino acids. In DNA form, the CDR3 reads TGTGCCAGCAGCTTTTATTCAGGGGGGGGCTACGAGCAGTACTTC. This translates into CASSFYSGGGYEQYF.

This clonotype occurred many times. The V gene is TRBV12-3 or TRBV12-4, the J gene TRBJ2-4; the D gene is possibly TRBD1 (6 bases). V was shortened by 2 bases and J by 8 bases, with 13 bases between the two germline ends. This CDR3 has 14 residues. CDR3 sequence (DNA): TGTGCCAGCAGTTTAAGAAGGGGGAATTACATTCAGTACTTC. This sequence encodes CASSLRRGNYIQYF.

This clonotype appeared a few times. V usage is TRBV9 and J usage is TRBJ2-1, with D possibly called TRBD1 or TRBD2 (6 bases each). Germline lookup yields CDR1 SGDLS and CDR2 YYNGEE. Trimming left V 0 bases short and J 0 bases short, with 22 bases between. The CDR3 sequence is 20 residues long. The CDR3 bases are TGTGCCAGCAGCGTAGGACGGCGGGACATACCTTTCTCCTCCTACAATGAGCAGTTCTTC. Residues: CASSVGRRDIPFSSYNEQFF.

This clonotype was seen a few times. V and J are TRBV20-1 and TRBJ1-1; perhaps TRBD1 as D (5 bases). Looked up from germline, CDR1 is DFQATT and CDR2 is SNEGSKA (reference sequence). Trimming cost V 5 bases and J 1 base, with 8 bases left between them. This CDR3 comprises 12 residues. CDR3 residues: CSALTANTEAFF. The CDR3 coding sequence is TGCAGTGCTCTGACAGCGAACACTGAAGCTTTCTTT.

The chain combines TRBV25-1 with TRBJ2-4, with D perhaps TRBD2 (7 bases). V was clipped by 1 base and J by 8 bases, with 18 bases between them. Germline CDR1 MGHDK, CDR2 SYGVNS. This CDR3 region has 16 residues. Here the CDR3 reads CASSEFEGGKTHIQYF. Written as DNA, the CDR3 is TGTGCCAGCAGTGAATTTGAGGGGGGGAAGACCCACATTCAGTACTTC.

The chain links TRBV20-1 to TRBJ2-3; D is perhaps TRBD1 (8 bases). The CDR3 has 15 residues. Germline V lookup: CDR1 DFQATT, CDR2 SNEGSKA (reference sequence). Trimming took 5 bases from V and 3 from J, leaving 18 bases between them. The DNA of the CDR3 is TGCAGTGCTGGGGGGGGTGGACAGGGTACAGATACGCAGTATTTT. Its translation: CSAGGGGQGTDTQYF.

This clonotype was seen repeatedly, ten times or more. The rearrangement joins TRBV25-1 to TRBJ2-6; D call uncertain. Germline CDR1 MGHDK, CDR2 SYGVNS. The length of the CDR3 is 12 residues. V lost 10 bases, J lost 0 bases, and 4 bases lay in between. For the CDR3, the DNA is TGTGCCACCATCTCTGGGGCCAACGTCCTGACTTTC. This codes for CATISGANVLTF.

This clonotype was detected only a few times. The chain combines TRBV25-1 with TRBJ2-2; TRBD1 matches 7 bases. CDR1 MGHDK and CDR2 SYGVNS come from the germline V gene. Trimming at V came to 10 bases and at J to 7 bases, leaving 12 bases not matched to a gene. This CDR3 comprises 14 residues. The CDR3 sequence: CATQGQRVNGELFF. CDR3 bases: TGTGCCACCCAGGGACAGAGAGTAAACGGGGAGCTGTTTTTT.

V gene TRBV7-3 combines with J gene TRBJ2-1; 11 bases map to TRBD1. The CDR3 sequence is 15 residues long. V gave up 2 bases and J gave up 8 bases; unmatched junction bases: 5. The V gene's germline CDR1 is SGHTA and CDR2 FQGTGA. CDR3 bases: TGTGCCAGCAGCTTAGGACAGGGGGCTGTCTATGAGCAGTTCTTC. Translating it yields CASSLGQGAVYEQFF. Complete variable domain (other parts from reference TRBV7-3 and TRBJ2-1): GAGVSQTPSNKVTEKGKYVELRCDPISGHTALYWYRQSLGQGPEFLIYFQGTGAADDSGLPNDRFFAVRPEGSVSTLKIQRTERGDSAVYLCASSLGQGAVYEQFFGPGTRLTVL.

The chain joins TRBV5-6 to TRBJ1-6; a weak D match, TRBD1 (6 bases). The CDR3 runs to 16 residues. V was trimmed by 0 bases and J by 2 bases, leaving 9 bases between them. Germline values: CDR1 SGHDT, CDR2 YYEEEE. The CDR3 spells CASSLEGDTYNSPLHF. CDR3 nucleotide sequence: TGTGCCAGCAGCTTGGAAGGGGACACCTATAATTCACCCCTCCACTTT.

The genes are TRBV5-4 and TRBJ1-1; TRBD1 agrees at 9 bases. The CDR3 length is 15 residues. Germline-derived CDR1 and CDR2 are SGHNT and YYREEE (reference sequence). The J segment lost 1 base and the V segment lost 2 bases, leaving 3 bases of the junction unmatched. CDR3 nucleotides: TGTGCCAGCAGCTTCAAGGACAGGGGGAACACTGAAGCTTTCTTT. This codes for CASSFKDRGNTEAFF. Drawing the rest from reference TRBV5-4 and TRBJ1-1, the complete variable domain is ETGVTQSPTHLIKTRGQQVTLRCSSQSGHNTVSWYQQALGQGPQFIFQYYREEENGRGNFPPRFSGLQFPNYSSELNVNALELDDSALYLCASSFKDRGNTEAFFGQGTRLTVV.

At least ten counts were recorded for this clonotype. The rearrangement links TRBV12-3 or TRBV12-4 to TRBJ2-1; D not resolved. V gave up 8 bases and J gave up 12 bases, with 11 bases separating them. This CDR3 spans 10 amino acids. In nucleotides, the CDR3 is TGTGCCAGCGGAGCGTCTGCGCAGTTCTTC. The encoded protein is CASGASAQFF.

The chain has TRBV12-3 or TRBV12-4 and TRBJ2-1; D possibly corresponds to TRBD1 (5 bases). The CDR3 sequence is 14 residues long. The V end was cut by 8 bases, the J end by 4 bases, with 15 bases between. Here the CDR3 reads CASGMAGSYNEQFF. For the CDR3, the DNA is TGTGCCAGCGGTATGGCAGGGTCGTACAATGAGCAGTTCTTC.

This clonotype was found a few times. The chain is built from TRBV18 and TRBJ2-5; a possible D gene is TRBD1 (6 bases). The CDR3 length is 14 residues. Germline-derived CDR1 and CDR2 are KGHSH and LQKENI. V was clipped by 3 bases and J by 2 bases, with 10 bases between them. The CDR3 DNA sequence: TGTGCCAGCTCACCCCTGGACAGTCAAGAGACCCAGTACTTC. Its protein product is CASSPLDSQETQYF.

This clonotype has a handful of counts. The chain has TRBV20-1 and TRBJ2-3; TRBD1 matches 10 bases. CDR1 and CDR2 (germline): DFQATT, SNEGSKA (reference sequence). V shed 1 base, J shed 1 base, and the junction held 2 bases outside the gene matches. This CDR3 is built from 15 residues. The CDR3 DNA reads TGCAGTGCTAGAGTCGGGACAGGGGGCACAGATACGCAGTATTTT. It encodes CSARVGTGGTDTQYF.